This passage covers 31 T cell receptor beta chains from one sample sequenced in a study of STAT3 mutations in large granular lymphocyte leukemia. Findings of the study overall: Every T-LGLL patient had at least one immunodominant TCRbeta clonotype.

These receptors' antigens are unknown. This table comes from immunoSEQ multiplex PCR, and its TCRdb copy is limited to in-frame clones, with some not included. Of approximately 29,000 clones listed, 70% to 90% were seen once; the top ten hold 12%. Sequencing used peripheral blood mononuclear cells. The origin of the receptors is a man aged 60 to 75 with T-cell large granular lymphocyte leukemia. Some clones in this sample may be carry-over from other donors' samples.

The rearrangement uses TRBV19 and TRBJ2-3; possible D gene TRBD2, 5 bases. The CDR3 is made up of 16 amino acids. CDR1 and CDR2 from the germline V gene are LNHDA and SQIVND (reference sequence). The V end was cut by 4 bases, the J end by 4 bases, with 18 bases between. CDR3 DNA: TGTGCCAGTAGTACCTTTTTGAGGGAGAGATCAGATACGCAGTATTTT. This gives the protein CASSTFLRERSDTQYF.

The rearrangement links TRBV5-1 to TRBJ2-2; TRBD2 matches at 10 bases. The CDR3 loop spans 17 amino acids. V trimming: 4 bases; J trimming: 3 bases; junction bases outside the gene matches: 9. In germline, CDR1 is SGHRS, CDR2 YFSETQ. CDR3: CASSAPAGGPHTGELFF. The CDR3 nucleotides read TGCGCCAGCAGCGCACCAGCGGGAGGGCCCCACACCGGGGAGCTGTTTTTT.

The rearrangement joins TRBV29-1 to TRBJ2-6; no clear D. V was pared by 6 bases and J by 1 base, with 7 bases between. This CDR3 is built from 13 residues. CDR1 is SQVTM and CDR2 is ANQGSEA in the germline V gene. CDR3 bases: TGCAGCGTCCATCGGTCTGGGGCCAACGTCCTGACTTTC. This gives the protein CSVHRSGANVLTF.

This CDR3 reads CASSQGQHSPYGYTF. Here the CDR3 DNA reads TGCGCCAGCAGCCAGGGACAGCATTCTCCCTATGGCTACACCTTC. The J gene is TRBJ1-2, the V gene TRBV4-1, with 7 bases identical to TRBD1. The CDR3 has 15 amino acids. The J segment lost 4 bases and the V segment lost 3 bases, leaving 8 bases of the junction unmatched. Looked up from germline, CDR1 is MGHRA and CDR2 is YSYEKL.

The chain employs TRBV6-4 and TRBJ2-7; 8 bases align to TRBD1. V was clipped by 6 bases and J by 6 bases; unmatched bases: 13. CDR1 and CDR2 (germline): MRHNA, SNTAGT. This CDR3 has 15 residues. CDR3 coding DNA: TGTGCCAGCAGCGAGAGACAGGGGCCTCTGTTCGAGCAGTACTTC. This translates into CASSERQGPLFEQYF.

The table lists this clone with a count of one. The V gene is TRBV7-6, the J gene TRBJ1-2; 8 bases agree with TRBD1. Germline V CDR1 and CDR2: SGHVS, FNYEAQ. The CDR3 is 14 residues long. The V segment lost 5 bases and the J segment 8 bases; nucleotides outside the gene matches: 10. The CDR3 region is CASSARQGMEGYTF. The CDR3 region has the DNA TGTGCCAGCAGCGCGAGACAGGGGATGGAAGGCTACACCTTC.

V gene TRBV2 combines with J gene TRBJ2-5, with D hard to call. There are 14 residues in the CDR3. The V gene's germline CDR1 is SNHLY and CDR2 FYNNEI. V lost 2 bases and J lost 2, with 9 bases in between. The CDR3 coding sequence is TGTGCCAGCAGTGAAACCGGTAATCAAGAGACCCAGTACTTC. Protein sequence: CASSETGNQETQYF.

The gene calls are TRBV7-6 and TRBJ1-1; D is ambiguous. Trimming pared 1 base from V and 6 bases from J, leaving 12 bases between. The CDR3 runs to 14 residues. CDR1 and CDR2 (germline): SGHVS, FNYEAQ. The CDR3 spells CASSLVGGNAEAFF. The CDR3 DNA sequence: TGTGCCAGCAGCTTAGTAGGAGGGAATGCTGAAGCTTTCTTT.

For this clone: Other DNA sequences within the sample encode an identical CDR3. This chain links TRBV6-5 with TRBJ1-2, with D tentatively TRBD1 (6 bases). In germline, CDR1 is MNHEY, CDR2 SVGAGI. V was pared by 2 bases and J by 4 bases, with 11 bases between. The CDR3 is 14 residues long. CDR3 coding DNA: TGTGCCAGCAGTTACGGCGGACAGCCCTATGGCTACACCTTC. Amino acids: CASSYGGQPYGYTF.

The V and J genes are TRBV5-4 and TRBJ1-5; no reliable D call. The CDR3 extends over 13 amino acids. Trimming left V 3 bases short and J 5 bases short, with 9 bases between. Germline assignment: CDR1 SGHNT and CDR2 YYREEE (reference sequence). This chain's CDR3 is CASSSEPDQPQHF. CDR3 coding DNA: TGTGCCAGCAGCTCCGAACCGGATCAGCCCCAGCATTTT.

The rearrangement links TRBV5-4 to TRBJ1-3; D is ambiguous. The germline gives CDR1 SGHNT, CDR2 YYREEE (reference sequence). The length of the CDR3 is 13 residues. V was pared by 1 base and J by 0 bases, with 2 bases between. The CDR3 DNA is TGTGCCAGCAGCTTGTTCTCTGGAAACACCATATATTTT. It encodes CASSLFSGNTIYF. The complete variable domain, with remaining parts taken from reference TRBV5-4 and TRBJ1-3, reads ETGVTQSPTHLIKTRGQQVTLRCSSQSGHNTVSWYQQALGQGPQFIFQYYREEENGRGNFPPRFSGLQFPNYSSELNVNALELDDSALYLCASSLFSGNTIYFGEGSWLTVV.

The chain couples TRBV30 to TRBJ2-7; D uncertain. This CDR3 comprises 12 residues. Trimming left V 3 bases short and J 6 bases short, with 12 bases between. The germline gives CDR1 GTSNPN, CDR2 SVGIG (reference sequence). The CDR3, as DNA: TGTGCCTGGAGGGGTCCTTGGTCCGAGCAGTACTTC. It is translated as CAWRGPWSEQYF.

This clone was seen just once. The rearrangement uses TRBV10-2 and TRBJ2-7, with 11 bases identical to TRBD2. The CDR3 contains 14 residues. V shed 7 bases, J shed 6 bases, and the junction held 8 bases outside the gene matches. The germline V gene encodes CDR1 WSHSY and CDR2 SAAADI. The CDR3 spells CASTVLAGEGEQYF. CDR3 coding DNA: TGCGCCAGCACCGTACTAGCGGGAGAAGGCGAGCAGTACTTC.

This chain links TRBV18 with TRBJ2-1; D might be TRBD1 (5 bases). V shed 6 bases and J shed 6 bases, with 12 bases lying between them. This CDR3 is 13 amino acids long. Germline V lookup: CDR1 KGHSH, CDR2 LQKENI. Here the CDR3 reads CASSPSGFNEQFF. The DNA for the CDR3 is TGTGCCAGCTCGCCCTCAGGGTTCAATGAGCAGTTCTTC.

The chain carries TRBV5-1 and TRBJ2-5; D remains unclear. The CDR3 totals 13 residues. Germline CDR1 reads SGHRS; CDR2 reads YFSETQ. Trimming removed 4 bases from V and 5 bases from J, with 12 bases in between. CDR3 DNA: TGCGCCAGCAGCCCTTCGGTGGAGGAGACCCAGTACTTC. It encodes CASSPSVEETQYF.

The chain couples TRBV28 to TRBJ1-2, with 8 bases identical to TRBD1. Germline V CDR1 and CDR2: MDHEN, SYDVKM. This CDR3 has 13 amino acids. V lost 4 bases to trimming and J lost 4 bases; unmatched junction nucleotides: 2. CDR3 residues: CASSSGQGYGYTF. The CDR3 DNA is TGTGCCAGCAGTTCTGGACAGGGCTATGGCTACACCTTC.

The gene calls are TRBV2 and TRBJ2-5, with D perhaps assigned TRBD1 or TRBD2 (5 bases each). The CDR3 is made up of 13 amino acids. V gave up 6 bases and J gave up 7 bases, with 15 bases separating them. Germline-derived CDR1 and CDR2 are SNHLY and FYNNEI. The CDR3 region is CASRGSGGGTQYF. CDR3 nucleotides: TGTGCCAGCAGGGGGTCAGGTGGGGGGACCCAGTACTTC.

In its sample, this clone was seen a few times. The chain joins TRBV11-2 to TRBJ1-2, with 8 bases lining up with TRBD1. Germline CDR1 and CDR2: SGHAT and FQNNGV. The CDR3 extends over 15 amino acids. The V and J ends lost 4 bases and 4 bases, in that order; junction bases with no gene match: 8. DNA of the CDR3: TGTGCCAGCAGCTCCCCCCAGGGGGCGGGCTATGGCTACACCTTC. It encodes CASSSPQGAGYGYTF. The variable domain in full, completed from reference TRBV11-2 and TRBJ1-2, reads EAGVAQSPRYKIIEKRQSVAFWCNPISGHATLYWYQQILGQGPKLLIQFQNNGVVDDSQLPKDRFSAERLKGVDSTLKIQPAKLEDSAVYLCASSSPQGAGYGYTFGSGTRLTVV.

This clone occurred once. CDR3: CASSFQSYNEQFF. The CDR3 region has the DNA TGTGCCAGCAGCTTCCAGTCCTACAATGAGCAGTTCTTC. J is TRBJ2-1 and V is TRBV7-9; D remains unclear. Germline-derived CDR1 and CDR2 are SEHNR and FQNEAQ (reference sequence). V was cut by 3 bases and J by 1 base, with 4 bases left in between. The CDR3 spans 13 residues.

V usage is TRBV14 and J usage is TRBJ1-1; D is unresolved. This CDR3 has 15 amino acids. Germline V gives CDR1 SGHDN, CDR2 FVKESK. V lost 4 bases and J 4 bases, leaving 16 bases between the germline ends. CDR3 bases: TGTGCCAGCAGCCTGTCGACATTCCGGGGCACTGAAGCTTTCTTT. Protein sequence: CASSLSTFRGTEAFF.

Only a few counts were recorded for this clone. The rearrangement uses TRBV5-1 and TRBJ2-1; 11 bases fit TRBD2. V shed 2 bases, J shed 5 bases, and the junction held 6 bases outside the gene matches. This CDR3 is 16 amino acids long. CDR1 and CDR2 from the germline V gene are SGHRS and YFSETQ. In DNA, the CDR3 is TGCGCCAGCAGCTTAGACGGGACTAGCGGACACAATGAGCAGTTCTTC. Protein product: CASSLDGTSGHNEQFF.

The V gene is TRBV7-9, the J gene TRBJ1-2; 7 bases map to TRBD1. The CDR3 loop spans 15 amino acids. Germline CDR1 is SEHNR and CDR2 is FQNEAQ (reference sequence). The trim removed 4 bases at V and 2 bases at J, leaving 7 bases unmatched. CDR3 DNA sequence: TGTGCCAGCAGCTCGAACAGGGGAGTGAACTATGGCTACACCTTC. It yields the protein CASSSNRGVNYGYTF.

The chain recombines TRBV5-4 with TRBJ2-4; 13 bases line up with TRBD2. CDR1 and CDR2 (germline): SGHNT, YYREEE (reference sequence). The V and J ends lost 2 bases and 6 bases, in that order; junction bases with no gene match: 2. The CDR3 runs to 15 residues. This chain's CDR3 is CASSLRLAGGNIQYF. DNA for the CDR3: TGTGCCAGCAGCTTACGACTAGCGGGAGGAAACATTCAGTACTTC.

The J gene is TRBJ2-1, the V gene TRBV18; D may be TRBD1 or TRBD2 (5 bases each). The CDR3 length is 14 residues. CDR1 and CDR2 from the germline V gene are KGHSH and LQKENI. V was pared by 5 bases and J by 3 bases, with 11 bases between. The CDR3 sequence is CASSSTRGYNEQFF. The CDR3 nucleotides read TGTGCCAGCTCATCAACTAGGGGCTACAATGAGCAGTTCTTC. Variable domain in full (rest from reference TRBV18 and TRBJ2-1): NAGVMQNPRHLVRRRGQEARLRCSPMKGHSHVYWYRQLPEEGLKFMVYLQKENIIDESGMPKERFSAEFPKEGPSILRIQQVVRGDSAAYFCASSSTRGYNEQFFGPGTRLTVL.

This rearrangement joins TRBV5-6 to TRBJ2-7; the D is unclear. The germline gives CDR1 SGHDT, CDR2 YYEEEE. Trimming pared 0 bases from V and 1 base from J, leaving 8 bases between. The CDR3 spans 14 residues. The CDR3 loop is CASSLGPASYEQYF. The CDR3 nucleotides read TGTGCCAGCAGCTTGGGACCCGCTTCCTACGAGCAGTACTTC. Full variable domain (rest looked up from reference TRBV5-6 and TRBJ2-7): DAGVTQSPTHLIKTRGQQVTLRCSPKSGHDTVSWYQQALGQGPQFIFQYYEEEERQRGNFPDRFSGHQFPNYSSELNVNALLLGDSALYLCASSLGPASYEQYFGPGTRLTVT.

The rearrangement uses TRBV5-6 and TRBJ2-3; D is unresolved. Per germline, CDR1 SGHDT and CDR2 YYEEEE. This CDR3 contains 13 residues. V dropped 0 bases and J dropped 5 bases, with 7 bases sitting between them. Here the CDR3 DNA reads TGTGCCAGCAGCTTGGGAATTCTAGATACGCAGTATTTT. Its translation: CASSLGILDTQYF.

This chain joins TRBV28 and TRBJ2-7; D possibly corresponds to TRBD2 (6 bases). The V gene lost 6 bases and the J gene lost 8 bases, with 14 bases spanning the gap. Germline V gene data show CDR1 as MDHEN and CDR2 as SYDVKM. The CDR3 has 12 residues. As DNA, the CDR3 is TGTGCCAGCAGCCTAGCGTCGCAGAAGCAGTACTTC. It encodes CASSLASQKQYF.

This clone was seen just once. The V and J genes are TRBV29-1 and TRBJ2-3; 12 bases line up with TRBD2. The trim removed 4 bases at V and 5 bases at J, leaving 7 bases unmatched. The CDR3 extends over 15 amino acids. The germline CDR1 and CDR2 sequences are SQVTM and ANQGSEA. The CDR3 sequence is CSVGTSGVRQDTQYF. The CDR3 nucleotides are TGCAGCGTTGGGACTAGCGGGGTGAGGCAAGATACGCAGTATTTT.

The chain carries TRBV5-4 and TRBJ2-5, with 10 nucleotides matching TRBD2. Looked up from germline, CDR1 is SGHNT and CDR2 is YYREEE (reference sequence). V was pared by 1 base and J by 3 bases, with 6 bases of the junction left unmatched. The CDR3 sequence is 16 residues long. CDR3 bases: TGTGCCAGCAGCTTGAGTCCCGGACTAGCGGAAGAGACCCAGTACTTC. Protein sequence: CASSLSPGLAEETQYF.

V gene TRBV19 combines with J gene TRBJ1-2, with 9 bases that match TRBD1. Germline assignment: CDR1 LNHDA and CDR2 SQIVND (reference sequence). After removal of 3 bases from V and 4 bases from J, the junction contained 6 bases not matched to a gene. CDR3 length: 15 residues. The CDR3 is CASSITSTGGYGYTF. CDR3 coding DNA: TGTGCCAGTAGTATTACTTCGACAGGGGGCTATGGCTACACCTTC.

This clone was seen only once. The chain is built from TRBV27 and TRBJ2-1; D possibly matches TRBD1 or TRBD2 (5 bases each). CDR1 and CDR2 (germline): MNHEY, SMNVEV (reference sequence). V lost 10 bases and J lost 2, with 12 bases in between. The CDR3 runs 13 residues. CDR3 region: CAIGTVAYNEQFF. CDR3 in DNA: TGTGCCATAGGGACGGTGGCCTACAATGAGCAGTTCTTC.